Listed below are T cell receptor beta chains from one sample, sequenced in a study of blood T cell repertoires in COVID-19. The data were produced by immunoSEQ multiplex PCR, yet TCRdb's version contains in-frame clones alone and is incomplete. The repertoire includes 150,000 to 200,000 clones, around 87% of them detected once, and 2.5% to 3% sits in the top ten. Input material: peripheral blood. The receptors originated from an elderly woman with COVID-19, enrolled during active disease. CDR3s include the opening cysteine and the closing phenylalanine or tryptophan. The D gene is left open where the match is weak. Where a row states a size, it is once, few, many or the class of an expanded clone; other rows omit it.

d_call | clone_size | j_call | v_call | cdr3_nt | cdr3_aa
TRBD2 | - | TRBJ2-1 | TRBV10-3 | TGTGCCATCAGTTTCATGAAGGCGGGAGGGCCAAACAATGAGCAGTTCTTC | CAISFMKAGGPNNEQFF
TRBD1 | - | TRBJ2-2 | TRBV19 | TGTGCCAGTGACAGGGGCCGCACCGGGGAGCTGTTTTTT | CASDRGRTGELFF
- | - | TRBJ2-5 | TRBV4-2 | TGTGCCAGCAGCCAGCCGGGTGGGGCAGCGCAAGAGACCCAGTACTTC | CASSQPGGAAQETQYF
- | few | TRBJ1-2 | TRBV5-5 | TGTGCCAGCAGCGTTGACAGGTCGCGTGGCTACACCTTC | CASSVDRSRGYTF
TRBD2 | - | TRBJ2-5 | TRBV9 | TGTGCCAGCAGCGTCCTAGCGGGAGTGGGGGAGACCCAGTACTTC | CASSVLAGVGETQYF
- | - | TRBJ1-1 | TRBV25-1 | TGTGCCAGCAGTGAATACACAGCTACTGAAGCTTTCTTT | CASSEYTATEAFF
TRBD2 | once | TRBJ2-7 | TRBV11-2 | TGTGCCAGCACGACTCTAGCGGGAAGGATGTACGAGCAGTACTTC | CASTTLAGRMYEQYF
- | - | TRBJ2-3 | TRBV7-2 | TGTGCCAGCAGCTTAGTCGGGAGCCTAGGCCCAGATACGCAGTATTTT | CASSLVGSLGPDTQYF
TRBD1 | - | TRBJ2-7 | TRBV7-2 | TGTGCCAGCAGCGCCCGACAGGGCTCCGAGCAGTACTTC | CASSARQGSEQYF
TRBD1 | - | TRBJ1-1 | TRBV27 | TGTGCCAGCAGTTCACCGGACAGGGAAAACACTGAAGCTTTCTTT | CASSSPDRENTEAFF
- | - | TRBJ1-1 | TRBV18 | TGTGCCAGCTCACCTTCTTCAGGGATTGAGACTGAAGCTTTCTTT | CASSPSSGIETEAFF